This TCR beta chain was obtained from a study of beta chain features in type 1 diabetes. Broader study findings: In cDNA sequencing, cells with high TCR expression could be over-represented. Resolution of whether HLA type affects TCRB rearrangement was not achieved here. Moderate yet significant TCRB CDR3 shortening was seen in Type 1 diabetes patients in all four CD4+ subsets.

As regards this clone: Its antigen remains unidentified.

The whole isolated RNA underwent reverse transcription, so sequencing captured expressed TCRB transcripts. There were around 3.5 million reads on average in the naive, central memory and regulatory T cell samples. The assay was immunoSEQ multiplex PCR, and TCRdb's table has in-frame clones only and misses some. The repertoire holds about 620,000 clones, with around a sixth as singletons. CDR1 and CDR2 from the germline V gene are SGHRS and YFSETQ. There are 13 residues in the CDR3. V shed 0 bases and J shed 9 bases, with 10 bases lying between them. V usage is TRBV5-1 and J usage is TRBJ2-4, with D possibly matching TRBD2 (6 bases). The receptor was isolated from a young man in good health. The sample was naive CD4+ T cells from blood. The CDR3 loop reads CASSLAGEVIQYF. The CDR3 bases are TGCGCCAGCAGCTTGGCCGGGGAGGTCATTCAGTACTTC.